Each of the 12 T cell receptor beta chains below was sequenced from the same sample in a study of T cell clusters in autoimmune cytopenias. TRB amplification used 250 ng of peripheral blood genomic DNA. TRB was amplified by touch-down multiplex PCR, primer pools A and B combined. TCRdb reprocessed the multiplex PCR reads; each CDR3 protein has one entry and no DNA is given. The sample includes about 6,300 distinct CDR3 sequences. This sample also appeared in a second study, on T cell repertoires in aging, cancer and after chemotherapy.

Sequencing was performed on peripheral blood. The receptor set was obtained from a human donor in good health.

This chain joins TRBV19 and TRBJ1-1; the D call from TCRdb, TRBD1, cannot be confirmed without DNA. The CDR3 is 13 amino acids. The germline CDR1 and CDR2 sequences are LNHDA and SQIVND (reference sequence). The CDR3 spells CASQIRGRTEAFF.

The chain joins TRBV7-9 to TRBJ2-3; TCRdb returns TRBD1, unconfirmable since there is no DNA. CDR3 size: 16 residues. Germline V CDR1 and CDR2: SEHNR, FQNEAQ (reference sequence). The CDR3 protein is CASSPQAGGGPDTQYF.

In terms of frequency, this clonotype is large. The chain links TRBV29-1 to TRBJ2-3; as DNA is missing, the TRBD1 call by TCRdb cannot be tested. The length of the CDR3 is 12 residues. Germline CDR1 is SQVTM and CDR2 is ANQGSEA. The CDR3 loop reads CSVGGRGDTQYF.

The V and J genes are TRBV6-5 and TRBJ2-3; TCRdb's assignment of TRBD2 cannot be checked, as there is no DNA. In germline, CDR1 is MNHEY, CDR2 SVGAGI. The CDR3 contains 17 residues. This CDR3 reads CASSGWASGGSTDTQYF.

The CDR3 reads CASSPRGGKDEAFF. The genes are TRBV11-3 and TRBJ1-1; TCRdb indicates TRBD1, and absent DNA this call remains unverified. The CDR3 runs 14 residues. Germline CDR1 reads SGHNT; CDR2 reads YENEEA. Supplemented by reference TRBV11-3 and TRBJ1-1, the full variable domain reads EAGVVQSPRYKIIEKKQPVAFWCNPISGHNTLYWYLQNLGQGPELLIRYENEEAVDDSQLPKDRFSAERLKGVDSTLKIQPAELGDSAVYLCASSPRGGKDEAFFGQGTRLTVV.

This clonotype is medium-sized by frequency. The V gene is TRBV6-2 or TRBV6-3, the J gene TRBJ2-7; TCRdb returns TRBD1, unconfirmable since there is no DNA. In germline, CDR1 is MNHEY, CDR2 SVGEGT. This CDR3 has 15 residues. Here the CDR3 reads CASSTRGAGGQEQYF.

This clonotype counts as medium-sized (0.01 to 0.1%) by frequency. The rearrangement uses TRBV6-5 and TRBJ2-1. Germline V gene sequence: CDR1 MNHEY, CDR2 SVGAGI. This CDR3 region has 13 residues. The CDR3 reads CASGVVTANEQFF.

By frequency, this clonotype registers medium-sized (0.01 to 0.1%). CDR3 amino acids: CASSFDRDTQYF. The rearrangement uses TRBV5-4 and TRBJ2-3; TCRdb's D gene call, TRBD1, goes unchecked for lack of DNA. CDR3 size: 12 residues. Germline-derived CDR1 and CDR2 are SGHNT and YYREEE (reference sequence).

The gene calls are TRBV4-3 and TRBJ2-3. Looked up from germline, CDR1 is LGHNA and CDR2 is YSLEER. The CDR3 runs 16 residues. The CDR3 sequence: CASSQVGQPSTDTQYF.

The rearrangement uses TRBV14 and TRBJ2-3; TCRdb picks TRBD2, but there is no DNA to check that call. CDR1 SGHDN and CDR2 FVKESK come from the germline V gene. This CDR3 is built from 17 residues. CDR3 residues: CASSQGISTSGVYTQYF.

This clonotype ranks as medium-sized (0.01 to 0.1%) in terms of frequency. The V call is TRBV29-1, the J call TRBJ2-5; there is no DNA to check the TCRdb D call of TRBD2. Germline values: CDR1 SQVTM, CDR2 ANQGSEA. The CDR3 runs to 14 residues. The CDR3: CSISLRLAEETQYF.

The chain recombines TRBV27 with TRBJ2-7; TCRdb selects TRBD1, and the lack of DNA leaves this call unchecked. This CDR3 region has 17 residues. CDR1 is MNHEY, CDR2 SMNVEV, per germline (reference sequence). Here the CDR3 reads CASSLPPPAGVGYEQYF.